Here is one T cell receptor beta chain with its context. In the original analysis: Nucleated cell counts were estimated from reference gene primer amplification. Profiling relied on immunoSEQ multiplex PCR, and the TCRdb table lists in-frame clones only, not all of them. That table furnishes V, J and clone size, whereas the DNA furnished D and trimming. This table has over 200,000 clones, 90% appearing once. This sample stems from a study of blood T cell repertoires in COVID-19. At the level of the study: Acute and convalescent COVID-19 specimens originated in the United States, Italy and Spain.

V was clipped by 5 bases and J by 6 bases, with 14 bases between them. Germline V gives CDR1 SGHTA, CDR2 FQGNSA. The CDR3 length is 14 residues. It was during active infection that Seattle patients were enrolled and then longitudinally followed. This chain links TRBV7-2 with TRBJ2-1; tentative D call: TRBD2 (6 bases). This TCR came from a young man with COVID-19, enrolled during active disease. The material sequenced was peripheral blood. CDR3 coding DNA: TGTGCCAGCAGCCCGCTGGAGGGTGTCAATGAGCAGTTCTTC. This sequence encodes CASSPLEGVNEQFF.